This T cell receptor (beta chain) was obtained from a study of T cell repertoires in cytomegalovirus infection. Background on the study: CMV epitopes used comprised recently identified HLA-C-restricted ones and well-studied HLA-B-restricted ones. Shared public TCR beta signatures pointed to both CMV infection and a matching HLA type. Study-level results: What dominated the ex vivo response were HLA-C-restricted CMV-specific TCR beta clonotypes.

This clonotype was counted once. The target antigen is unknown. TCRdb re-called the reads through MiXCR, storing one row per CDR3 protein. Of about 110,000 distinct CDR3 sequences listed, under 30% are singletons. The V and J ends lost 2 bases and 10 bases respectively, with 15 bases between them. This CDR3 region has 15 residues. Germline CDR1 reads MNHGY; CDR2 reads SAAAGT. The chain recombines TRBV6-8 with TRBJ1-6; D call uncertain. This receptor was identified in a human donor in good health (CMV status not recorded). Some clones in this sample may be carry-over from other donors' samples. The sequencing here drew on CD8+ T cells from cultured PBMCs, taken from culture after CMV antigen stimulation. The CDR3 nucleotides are TGTGCCAGCAGTTACGATGTGGGGTTTAGATCACCCCTCCACTTT. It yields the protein CASSYDVGFRSPLHF.